This T cell receptor beta chain is drawn from a study of T cells expressing NK-cell markers. This CDR3 contains 13 residues. Germline lookup yields CDR1 DFQATT and CDR2 SNEGSKA (reference sequence). TCRdb re-called the 5' RACE reads and shows each CDR3 protein once, DNA omitted. The sample data list about 260,000 distinct CDR3 sequences. The TCR was taken from a man in his late teens or twenties in good health. Sequenced material: blood T cells: a sorted CD56 or NKG2C T cell subset, CD4+ or CD8+ T cells, or bulk PBMC T cells (not recorded which). The rearrangement links TRBV20-1 to TRBJ2-1; TCRdb gives TRBD1 as the D gene, but with no DNA this cannot be confirmed. This CDR3 is CSADTGVYNEQFF.